The 15 T cell receptor beta chains in this list originate from one sample, sequenced in a study of OX40 agonist ivuxolimab in advanced cancers. Sequencing used immunoSEQ multiplex PCR; TCRdb keeps in-frame clones, though not all of them. This table holds roughly 30,000 clones, roughly 84% found once. This specimen consisted of CD4+ or CD8+ T cells sorted from blood, obtained in a trial of the OX40 agonist ivuxolimab. The receptors stem from an adult with an advanced solid tumor such as melanoma, head and neck, liver or kidney cancer.

The CDR3 reads CASSLEVSYEQYF. Written as DNA, the CDR3 is TGTGCCAGCAGCTTAGAAGTCTCCTACGAGCAGTACTTC. This chain uses TRBV7-6 with TRBJ2-7; D unresolved. The CDR3 length is 13 residues. Germline V CDR1 and CDR2: SGHVS, FNYEAQ. Between the trimmed V and J ends, which lost 1 base and 0 bases, there was a span of 4 bases.

In its sample, this clone was seen once. The chain has TRBV13 and TRBJ1-5; D gene unclear. V was cut by 5 bases and J by 0 bases, with 5 bases left in between. Germline loops: CDR1 PRHDT, CDR2 FYEKMQ (reference sequence). CDR3 length: 13 amino acids. In DNA form, the CDR3 reads TGTGCCAGCAGCCTTACTAGCAATCAGCCCCAGCATTTT. As protein: CASSLTSNQPQHF.

The chain joins TRBV5-4 to TRBJ2-5; 7 nucleotides align to TRBD1. V gave up 5 bases and J gave up 2 bases; unmatched junction bases: 6. Looked up from germline, CDR1 is SGHNT and CDR2 is YYREEE (reference sequence). The CDR3 sequence is 14 residues long. The CDR3 DNA reads TGTGCCAGCAGAGACAGGGTAGGGCAAGAGACCCAGTACTTC. Amino acids: CASRDRVGQETQYF.

The rearrangement links TRBV7-2 to TRBJ2-1; TRBD2 agrees at 15 bases. Germline V CDR1 and CDR2: SGHTA, FQGNSA. The CDR3 covers 18 residues. Losses at the gene ends were 1 base for V and 1 base for J; bases not matched to a gene: 2. CDR3 coding DNA: TGTGCCAGCAGCTTAGAGGGACTAGCGGGAGGATCCTACAATGAGCAGTTCTTC. Protein product: CASSLEGLAGGSYNEQFF.

CDR3 protein: CASSQDEVVRALGHGELFF. The CDR3 bases are TGCGCCAGCAGCCAAGATGAGGTTGTGAGGGCTCTAGGCCACGGGGAGCTGTTTTTT. V usage is TRBV4-1 and J usage is TRBJ2-2; tentatively, D is TRBD2 (5 bases). CDR1 is MGHRA and CDR2 is YSYEKL in the germline V gene. This CDR3 comprises 19 residues. V was pared by 0 bases and J by 7 bases, with 24 bases between.

This chain connects TRBV7-2 to TRBJ2-5, with TRBD2 as a possible D gene (6 bases). Trimming took 2 bases from V and 1 from J, leaving 11 bases between them. Germline CDR1 reads SGHTA; CDR2 reads FQGNSA. This CDR3 has 15 amino acids. DNA of the CDR3: TGTGCCAGCAGCTTACTCGGGAGTCTCCAAGAGACCCAGTACTTC. Protein product: CASSLLGSLQETQYF.

This chain joins TRBV7-9 and TRBJ2-5; D assignment may be TRBD1 or TRBD2 (6 bases each). The ends were cut back, 4 bases at V and 3 bases at J, with 21 bases in the middle. Per germline, CDR1 SEHNR and CDR2 FQNEAQ (reference sequence). The CDR3 loop spans 17 amino acids. This CDR3 is CASSSSPRGGGEETQYF. The DNA of the CDR3 is TGTGCCAGCAGCTCCTCCCCTAGAGGAGGGGGAGAAGAGACCCAGTACTTC.

This clone came up once. This rearrangement joins TRBV9 to TRBJ2-7; maybe TRBD1 (6 bases). CDR1 SGDLS and CDR2 YYNGEE come from the germline V gene. CDR3 length: 14 amino acids. V gave up 3 bases and J gave up 4 bases, with 14 bases separating them. This chain's CDR3 is CASSATGTNYEQYF. CDR3 nucleotide sequence: TGTGCCAGCAGCGCGACCGGGACAAATTACGAGCAGTACTTC.

The chain couples TRBV7-2 to TRBJ2-3, with TRBD2 matching over 9 bases. Trimming removed 5 bases from V and 6 bases from J; junction bases left unmatched: 3. From germline, CDR1 is SGHTA and CDR2 FQGNSA. The CDR3 has 13 amino acids. DNA for the CDR3: TGTGCCAGCAGCCTTAGCGGGAGTGATACGCAGTATTTT. It is translated as CASSLSGSDTQYF.

This clone showed up just once. V usage is TRBV11-2 and J usage is TRBJ2-7; 9 bases fit TRBD1. Trimming at V came to 5 bases and at J to 3 bases, leaving 8 bases not matched to a gene. The germline CDR1 and CDR2 sequences are SGHAT and FQNNGV. This CDR3 is 15 amino acids long. CDR3 bases: TGTGCCAGCAGCGCCCCCGGGACAGGGTACTACGAGCAGTACTTC. Residues: CASSAPGTGYYEQYF. Looking up the rest from reference TRBV11-2 and TRBJ2-7 gives the full variable domain: EAGVAQSPRYKIIEKRQSVAFWCNPISGHATLYWYQQILGQGPKLLIQFQNNGVVDDSQLPKDRFSAERLKGVDSTLKIQPAKLEDSAVYLCASSAPGTGYYEQYFGPGTRLTVT.

The V gene is TRBV27, the J gene TRBJ2-7; D is uncertain. Germline assignment: CDR1 MNHEY and CDR2 SMNVEV (reference sequence). CDR3 length equals 14 residues. V gave up 3 bases and J gave up 6 bases, with 15 bases separating them. The CDR3 reads CASSFVPVLGEQYF. The CDR3 DNA is TGTGCCAGCAGTTTCGTCCCAGTTCTAGGCGAGCAGTACTTC.

The chain employs TRBV7-3 and TRBJ2-1; 8 bases are a match to TRBD1. This CDR3 is built from 15 residues. The V and J ends lost 5 bases and 6 bases, in that order; junction bases with no gene match: 9. Germline assignment: CDR1 SGHTA and CDR2 FQGTGA. The CDR3 nucleotides are TGTGCCAGCAGCCCCGGACAGGGAAGTGCCAATGAGCAGTTCTTC. Its translation: CASSPGQGSANEQFF.

This clone was detected only a few times. The chain joins TRBV5-6 to TRBJ2-3, with D tentatively TRBD2 (6 bases). The CDR3 has 15 residues. The germline V gene has CDR1 SGHDT and CDR2 YYEEEE. V lost 3 bases and J lost 2, with 13 bases in between. CDR3 sequence reads: CASSSGGDYTDTQYF. In DNA form, the CDR3 reads TGTGCCAGCAGCTCCGGGGGAGACTACACAGATACGCAGTATTTT.

CDR3 residues: CASTFGSSGNTIYF. The CDR3 DNA sequence: TGTGCCAGCACCTTCGGGTCCTCTGGAAACACCATATATTTT. The chain couples TRBV5-6 to TRBJ1-3; D gene unclear. The V gene lost 6 bases and the J gene lost 0 bases, with 10 bases spanning the gap. Germline CDR1 and CDR2: SGHDT and YYEEEE. The CDR3 covers 14 residues.

This chain joins TRBV19 and TRBJ2-7, with 7 bases fitting TRBD1. The length of the CDR3 is 13 residues. The V gene end was trimmed by 10 bases and the J gene end by 2 bases; junction bases not matched to a gene: 8. Germline loops: CDR1 LNHDA, CDR2 SQIVND (reference sequence). CDR3 amino acids: CATGQDETYEQYF. CDR3 bases: TGTGCCACCGGACAGGATGAAACCTACGAGCAGTACTTC.